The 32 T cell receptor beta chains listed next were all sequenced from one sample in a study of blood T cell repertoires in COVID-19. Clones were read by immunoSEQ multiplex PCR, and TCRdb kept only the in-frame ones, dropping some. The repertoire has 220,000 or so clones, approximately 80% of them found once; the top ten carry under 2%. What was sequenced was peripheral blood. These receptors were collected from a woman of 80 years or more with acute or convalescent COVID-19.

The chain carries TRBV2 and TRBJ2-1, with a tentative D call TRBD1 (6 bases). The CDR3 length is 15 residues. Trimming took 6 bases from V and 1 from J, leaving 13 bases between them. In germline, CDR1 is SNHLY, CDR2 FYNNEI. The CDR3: CASSPNRESYNEQFF. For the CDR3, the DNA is TGTGCCAGCAGCCCTAACAGGGAATCCTACAATGAGCAGTTCTTC.

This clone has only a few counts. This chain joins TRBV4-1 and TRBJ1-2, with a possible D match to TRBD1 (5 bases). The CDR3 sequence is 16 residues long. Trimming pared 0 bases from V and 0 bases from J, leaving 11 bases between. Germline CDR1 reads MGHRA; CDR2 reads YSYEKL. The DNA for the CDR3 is TGCGCCAGCAGCCAAGAATCGGTCAGGGCTAACTATGGCTACACCTTC. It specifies CASSQESVRANYGYTF.

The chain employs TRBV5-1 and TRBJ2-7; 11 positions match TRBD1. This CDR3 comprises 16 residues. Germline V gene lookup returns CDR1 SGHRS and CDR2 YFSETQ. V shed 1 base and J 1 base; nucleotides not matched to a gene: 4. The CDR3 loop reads CASSLKDRGLSYEQYF. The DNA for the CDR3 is TGCGCCAGCAGCTTGAAGGACAGGGGGCTGTCCTACGAGCAGTACTTC. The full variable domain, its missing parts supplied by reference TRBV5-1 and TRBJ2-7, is KAGVTQTPRYLIKTRGQQVTLSCSPISGHRSVSWYQQTPGQGLQFLFEYFSETQRNKGNFPGRFSGRQFSNSRSEMNVSTLELGDSALYLCASSLKDRGLSYEQYFGPGTRLTVT.

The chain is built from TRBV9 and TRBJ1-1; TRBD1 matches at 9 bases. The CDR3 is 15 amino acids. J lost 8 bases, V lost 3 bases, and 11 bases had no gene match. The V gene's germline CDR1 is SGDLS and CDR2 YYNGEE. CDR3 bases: TGTGCCAGCAGCGCAGACCGCCCAGGACAGGGGGAAGCTTTCTTT. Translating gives CASSADRPGQGEAFF.

The CDR3 nucleotides are TGTGCCAGCAGCACACGGACAGGACGATATGCAACTAATGAAAAACTGTTTTTT. This codes for CASSTRTGRYATNEKLFF. V is TRBV11-2 and J is TRBJ1-4, with 7 bases fitting TRBD1. V was clipped by 5 bases and J by 0 bases; unmatched bases: 12. The CDR3 consists of 18 residues. Germline assignment: CDR1 SGHAT and CDR2 FQNNGV.

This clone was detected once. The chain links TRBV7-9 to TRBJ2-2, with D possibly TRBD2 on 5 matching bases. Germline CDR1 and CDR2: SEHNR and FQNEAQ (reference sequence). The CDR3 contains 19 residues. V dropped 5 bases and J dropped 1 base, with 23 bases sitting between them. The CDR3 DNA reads TGTGCCAGCAGCCCACCGACTTGGCGGAGGCGGCTGAACACCGGGGAGCTGTTTTTT. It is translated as CASSPPTWRRRLNTGELFF.

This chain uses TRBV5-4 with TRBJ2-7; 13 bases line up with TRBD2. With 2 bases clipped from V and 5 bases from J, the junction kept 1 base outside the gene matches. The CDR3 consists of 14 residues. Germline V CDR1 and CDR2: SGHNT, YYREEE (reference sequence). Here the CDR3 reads CASSFGTSGDEQYF. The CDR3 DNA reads TGTGCCAGCAGCTTTGGGACTAGCGGGGACGAGCAGTACTTC.

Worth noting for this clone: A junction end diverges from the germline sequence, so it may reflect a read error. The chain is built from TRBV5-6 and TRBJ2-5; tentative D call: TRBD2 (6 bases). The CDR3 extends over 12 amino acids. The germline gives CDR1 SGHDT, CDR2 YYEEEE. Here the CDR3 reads CASSLGTPGGDF. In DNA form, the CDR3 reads TGTGCCAGCAGCTTAGGGACCCCGGGCGGGGACTTC.

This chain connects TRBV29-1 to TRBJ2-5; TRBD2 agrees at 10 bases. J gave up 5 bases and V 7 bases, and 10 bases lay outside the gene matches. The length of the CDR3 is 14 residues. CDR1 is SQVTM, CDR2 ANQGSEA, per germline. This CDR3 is CSARSGGDRETQYF. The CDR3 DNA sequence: TGCAGCGCCCGGAGCGGGGGGGATCGGGAGACCCAGTACTTC.

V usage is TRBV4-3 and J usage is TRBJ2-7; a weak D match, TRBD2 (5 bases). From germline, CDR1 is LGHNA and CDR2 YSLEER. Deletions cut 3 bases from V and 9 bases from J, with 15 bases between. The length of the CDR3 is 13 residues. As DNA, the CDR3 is TGCGCCAGCAGCCATTCCGGGGAACTTAGGCAGTACTTC. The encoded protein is CASSHSGELRQYF.

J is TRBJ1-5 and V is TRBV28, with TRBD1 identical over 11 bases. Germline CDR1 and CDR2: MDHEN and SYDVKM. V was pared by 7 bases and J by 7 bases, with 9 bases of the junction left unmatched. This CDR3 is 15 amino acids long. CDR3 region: CASNRGDRGLQPQHF. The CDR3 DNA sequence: TGTGCCAGCAATAGGGGGGACAGGGGGTTGCAGCCCCAGCATTTT. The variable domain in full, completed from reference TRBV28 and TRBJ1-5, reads DVKVTQSSRYLVKRTGEKVFLECVQDMDHENMFWYRQDPGLGLRLIYFSYDVKMKEKGDIPEGYSVSREKKERFSLILESASTNQTSMYLCASNRGDRGLQPQHFGDGTRLSIL.

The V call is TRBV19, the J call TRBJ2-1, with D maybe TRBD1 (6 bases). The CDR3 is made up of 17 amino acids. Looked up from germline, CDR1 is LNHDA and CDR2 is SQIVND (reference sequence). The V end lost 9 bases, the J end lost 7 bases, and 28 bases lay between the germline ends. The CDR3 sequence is CASASIGGRTVNNEQFF. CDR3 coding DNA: TGTGCCAGCGCGAGTATAGGCGGAAGGACAGTGAATAATGAGCAGTTCTTC.

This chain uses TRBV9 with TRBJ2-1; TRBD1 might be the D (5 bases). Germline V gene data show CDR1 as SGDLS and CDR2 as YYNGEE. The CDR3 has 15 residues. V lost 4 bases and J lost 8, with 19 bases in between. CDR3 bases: TGTGCCAGCAGCCCCCGACTTGTGGACATCCATGAGCAGTTCTTC. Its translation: CASSPRLVDIHEQFF.

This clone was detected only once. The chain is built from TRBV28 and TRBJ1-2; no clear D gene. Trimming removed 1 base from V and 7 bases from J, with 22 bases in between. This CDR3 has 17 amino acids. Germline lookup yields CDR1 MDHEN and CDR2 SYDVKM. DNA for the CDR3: TGTGCCAGCAGTTTATTGGGAAGCCACATCCTCCGGGGTGGCTACACCTTC. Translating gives CASSLLGSHILRGGYTF.

CDR3 protein: CASSSGGSTDTQYF. The CDR3 DNA reads as TGTGCCAGCAGCAGCGGGGGGAGCACAGATACGCAGTATTTT. V gene TRBV5-6 combines with J gene TRBJ2-3; 9 nucleotides line up with TRBD2. This CDR3 comprises 14 residues. The germline CDR1 and CDR2 sequences are SGHDT and YYEEEE. The ends lost 4 bases at V and 0 bases at J; junction bases unmatched: 0.

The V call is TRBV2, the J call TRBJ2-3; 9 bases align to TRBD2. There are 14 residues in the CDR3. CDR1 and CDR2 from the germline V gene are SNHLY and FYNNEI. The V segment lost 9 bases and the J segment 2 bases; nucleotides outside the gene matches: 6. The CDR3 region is CASISGGTTDTQYF. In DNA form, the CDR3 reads TGTGCCAGTATAAGCGGGGGGACCACAGATACGCAGTATTTT.

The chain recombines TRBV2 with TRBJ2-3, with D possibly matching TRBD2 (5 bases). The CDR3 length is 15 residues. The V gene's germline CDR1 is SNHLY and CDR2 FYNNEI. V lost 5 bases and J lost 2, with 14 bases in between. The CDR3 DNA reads TGTGCCAGCAGTCAAAGGGAGACCACCACAGATACGCAGTATTTT. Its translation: CASSQRETTTDTQYF.

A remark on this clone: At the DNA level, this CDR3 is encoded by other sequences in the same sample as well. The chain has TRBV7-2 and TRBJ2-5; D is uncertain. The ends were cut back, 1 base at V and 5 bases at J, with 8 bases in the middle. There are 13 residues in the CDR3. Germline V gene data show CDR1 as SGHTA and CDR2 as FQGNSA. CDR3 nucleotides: TGTGCCAGCAGCTTAGGCTCAGTTGAGACCCAGTACTTC. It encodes CASSLGSVETQYF.

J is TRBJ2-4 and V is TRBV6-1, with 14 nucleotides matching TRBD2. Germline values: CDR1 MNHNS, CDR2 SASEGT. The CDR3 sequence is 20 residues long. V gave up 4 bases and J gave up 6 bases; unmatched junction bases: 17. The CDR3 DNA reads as TGTGCCAGCAGTGGCGAAATGGGACTAGCGGGAGCGGGACGGGGAAACATTCAGTACTTC. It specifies CASSGEMGLAGAGRGNIQYF.

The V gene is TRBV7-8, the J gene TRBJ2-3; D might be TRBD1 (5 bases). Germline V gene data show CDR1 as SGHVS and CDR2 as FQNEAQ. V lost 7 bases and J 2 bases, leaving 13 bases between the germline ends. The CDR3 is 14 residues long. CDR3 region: CASIEGAFTDTQYF. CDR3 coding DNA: TGTGCCAGCATAGAAGGGGCATTCACAGATACGCAGTATTTT.

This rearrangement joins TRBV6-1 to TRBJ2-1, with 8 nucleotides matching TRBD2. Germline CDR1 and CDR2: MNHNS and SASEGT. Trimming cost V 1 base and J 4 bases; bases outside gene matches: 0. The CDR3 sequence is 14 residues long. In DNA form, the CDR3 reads TGTGCCAGCAGTGAAGTAGCGGGGTACAATGAGCAGTTCTTC. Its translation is CASSEVAGYNEQFF.

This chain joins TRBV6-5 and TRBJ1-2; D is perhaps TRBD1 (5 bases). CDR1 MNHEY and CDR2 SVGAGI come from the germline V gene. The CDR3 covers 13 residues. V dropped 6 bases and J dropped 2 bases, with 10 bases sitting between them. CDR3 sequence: CASRPQGNYGYTF. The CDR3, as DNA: TGTGCCAGCAGACCCCAGGGCAACTATGGCTACACCTTC.

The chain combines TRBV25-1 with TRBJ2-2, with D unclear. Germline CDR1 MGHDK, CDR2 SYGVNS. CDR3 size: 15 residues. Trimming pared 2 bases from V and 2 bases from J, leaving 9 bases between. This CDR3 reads CASSETRHNTGELFF. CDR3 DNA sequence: TGTGCCAGCAGTGAAACCCGACATAACACCGGGGAGCTGTTTTTT.

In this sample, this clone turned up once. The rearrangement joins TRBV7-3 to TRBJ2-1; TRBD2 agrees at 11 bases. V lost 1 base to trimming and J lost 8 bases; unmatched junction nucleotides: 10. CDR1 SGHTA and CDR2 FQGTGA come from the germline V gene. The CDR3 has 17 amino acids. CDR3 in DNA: TGTGCCAGCAGCTTAATGGGTATAGCGGGGGGGCGCGATGAGCAGTTCTTC. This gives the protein CASSLMGIAGGRDEQFF.

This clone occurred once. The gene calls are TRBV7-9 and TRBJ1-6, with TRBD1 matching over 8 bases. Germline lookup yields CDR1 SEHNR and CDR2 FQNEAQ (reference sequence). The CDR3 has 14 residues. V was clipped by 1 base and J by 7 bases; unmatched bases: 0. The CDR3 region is CASSLGTGNSPLHF. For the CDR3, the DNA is TGTGCCAGCAGCTTAGGGACAGGGAATTCACCCCTCCACTTT.

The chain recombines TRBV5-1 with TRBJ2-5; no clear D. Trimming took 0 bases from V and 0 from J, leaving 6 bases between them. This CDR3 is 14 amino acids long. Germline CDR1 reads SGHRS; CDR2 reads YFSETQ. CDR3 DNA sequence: TGCGCCAGCAGCTTGGTCCCAAACCAAGAGACCCAGTACTTC. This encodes CASSLVPNQETQYF.

The DNA for the CDR3 is TGTGCCAGCAGTCGCGACAGCCGCTTGGTGGGGGGCTACACCTTC. This gives the protein CASSRDSRLVGGYTF. The rearrangement uses TRBV13 and TRBJ1-2; tentatively, D is TRBD1 (5 bases). Germline CDR1 is PRHDT and CDR2 is FYEKMQ (reference sequence). The CDR3 totals 15 residues. Between the trimmed V and J ends, which lost 6 bases and 8 bases, there was a span of 22 bases.

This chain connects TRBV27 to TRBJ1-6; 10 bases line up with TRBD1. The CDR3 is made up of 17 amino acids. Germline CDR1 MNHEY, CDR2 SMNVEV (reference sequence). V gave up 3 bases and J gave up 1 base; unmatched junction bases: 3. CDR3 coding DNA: TGTGCCAGCAGTTTCAGGGACAGGGGTTCCTATAATTCACCCCTCCACTTT. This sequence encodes CASSFRDRGSYNSPLHF.

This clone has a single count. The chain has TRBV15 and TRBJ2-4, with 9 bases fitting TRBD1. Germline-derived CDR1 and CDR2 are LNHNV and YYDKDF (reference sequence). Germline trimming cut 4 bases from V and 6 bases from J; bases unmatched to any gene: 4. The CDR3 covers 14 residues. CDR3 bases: TGTGCCACCAGCACAGGGACAGGGAGAAACATTCAGTACTTC. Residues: CATSTGTGRNIQYF.

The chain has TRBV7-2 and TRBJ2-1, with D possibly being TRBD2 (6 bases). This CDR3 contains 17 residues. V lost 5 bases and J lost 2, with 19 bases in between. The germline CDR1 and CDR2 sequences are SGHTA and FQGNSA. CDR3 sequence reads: CASSPLRKEGTYNEQFF. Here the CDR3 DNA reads TGTGCCAGCAGCCCCTTGAGAAAGGAGGGTACCTACAATGAGCAGTTCTTC.

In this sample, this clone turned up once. The CDR3 nucleotides read TGTGCCAGCAGCCAAGTAAGCCTAGCGGGTGTCTACAATGAGCAGTTCTTC. Its translation is CASSQVSLAGVYNEQFF. The gene calls are TRBV3-1 (or the pseudogene TRBV3-2) and TRBJ2-1, with TRBD2 matching 8 bases. The CDR3 length is 17 residues. Germline values: CDR1 LGHDT, CDR2 YNNKEL (reference sequence). The ends lost 1 base at V and 3 bases at J; junction bases unmatched: 8.

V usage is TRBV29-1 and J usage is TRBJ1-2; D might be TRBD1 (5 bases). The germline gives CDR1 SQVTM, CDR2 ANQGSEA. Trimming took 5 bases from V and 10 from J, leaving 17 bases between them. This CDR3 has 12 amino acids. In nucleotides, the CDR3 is TGCAGCGTTCATGGGACCGGGGGGGTCTACACCTTC. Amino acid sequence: CSVHGTGGVYTF.